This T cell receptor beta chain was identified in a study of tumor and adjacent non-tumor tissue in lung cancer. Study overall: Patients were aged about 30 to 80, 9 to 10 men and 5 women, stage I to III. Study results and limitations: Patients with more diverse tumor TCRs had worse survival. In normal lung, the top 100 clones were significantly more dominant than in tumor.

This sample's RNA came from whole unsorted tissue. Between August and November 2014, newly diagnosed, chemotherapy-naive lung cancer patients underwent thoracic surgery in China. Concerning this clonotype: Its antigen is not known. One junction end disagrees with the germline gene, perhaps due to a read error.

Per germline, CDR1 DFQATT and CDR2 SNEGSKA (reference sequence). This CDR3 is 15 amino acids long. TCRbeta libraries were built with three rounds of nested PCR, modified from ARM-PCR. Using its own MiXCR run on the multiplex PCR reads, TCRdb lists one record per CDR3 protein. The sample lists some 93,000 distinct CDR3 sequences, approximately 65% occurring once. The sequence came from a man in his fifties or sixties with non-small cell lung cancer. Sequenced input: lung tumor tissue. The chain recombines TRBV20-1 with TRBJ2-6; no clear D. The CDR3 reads CSAIEVASGTNVLTF. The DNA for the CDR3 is TGCAGTGCTATCGAGGTTGCATCTGGGACCAACGTCCTGACTTTC.